Listed below are T cell receptor beta chains from one sample, sequenced in a study of T cell repertoires in cytomegalovirus infection. Antigens of these TCRs are unknown. TCRdb passed the reads through MiXCR, listing each CDR3 protein once. The sample records about a million distinct CDR3 sequences, approximately 32% being singletons. The sequencing here drew on cultured CD8+ T cells from PBMCs, taken from culture after CMV antigen stimulation. The receptors here all came from a human donor in good health (CMV status not recorded). Some clones in this sample may be carry-over from other donors' samples. Each CDR3 is given with its conserved first and last residue. D genes are given only for firm matches. Not all rows give a size; the values are once, few, many and, for expanded clones, a class.

V gene: TRBV10-1; clone size: .; D gene: .; J gene: TRBJ2-7; CDR3 protein: CASSEGPWHEQYF; CDR3 DNA: TGCGCCAGCAGTGAGGGCCCTTGGCACGAGCAGTACTTC
V gene: TRBV4-2; clone size: .; D gene: .; J gene: TRBJ1-6; CDR3 protein: CASSQEGGARSSYNSPLHF; CDR3 DNA: TGTGCCAGCAGCCAAGAAGGGGGGGCCAGAAGCTCCTATAATTCACCCCTCCACTTT
V gene: TRBV20-1; clone size: .; D gene: .; J gene: TRBJ2-7; CDR3 protein: CSASEGRVQYF; CDR3 DNA: TGCAGTGCTAGCGAAGGGCGCGTGCAGTACTTC
V gene: TRBV13; clone size: .; D gene: TRBD1; J gene: TRBJ1-1; CDR3 protein: CASSSFGTGGIVAEAFF; CDR3 DNA: TGTGCCAGCAGCTCTTTCGGAACAGGGGGCATAGTCGCTGAAGCTTTCTTT
V gene: TRBV6-1; clone size: .; D gene: .; J gene: TRBJ2-1; CDR3 protein: CASSADASSYNEQFF; CDR3 DNA: TGTGCCAGCAGTGCAGACGCAAGCTCCTACAATGAGCAGTTCTTC
V gene: TRBV5-1; clone size: .; D gene: .; J gene: TRBJ1-1; CDR3 protein: CASTTGGGNTEAFF; CDR3 DNA: TGCGCCAGCACCACGGGGGGGGGTAACACTGAAGCTTTCTTT
V gene: TRBV12-5; clone size: few; D gene: .; J gene: TRBJ1-1; CDR3 protein: CASVPGEGTEAFF; CDR3 DNA: TGTGCTAGTGTCCCCGGGGAGGGCACTGAAGCTTTCTTT
V gene: TRBV15; clone size: .; D gene: .; J gene: TRBJ1-2; CDR3 protein: CATSRPPGGGRGYTF; CDR3 DNA: TGTGCCACCAGCAGACCCCCCGGGGGGGGGCGCGGCTACACCTTC
V gene: TRBV14; clone size: few; D gene: TRBD1; J gene: TRBJ2-1; CDR3 protein: CASSPRQGVNEQFF; CDR3 DNA: TGTGCCAGCAGCCCCCGACAGGGGGTCAATGAGCAGTTCTTC
V gene: TRBV13; clone size: .; D gene: .; J gene: TRBJ1-1; CDR3 protein: CASSFPSLMNTEAFF; CDR3 DNA: TGTGCCAGCAGCTTCCCAAGTCTGATGAACACTGAAGCTTTCTTT
V gene: TRBV12-3/TRBV12-4; clone size: few; D gene: .; J gene: TRBJ2-1; CDR3 protein: CASSFIRGDSVQHFSEQFF; CDR3 DNA: TGTGCCAGCAGTTTTATCCGAGGGGACTCTGTTCAACATTTTAGTGAGCAGTTCTTC
V gene: TRBV7-6; clone size: .; D gene: .; J gene: TRBJ1-3; CDR3 protein: CASTPPPGGVSNTIYF; CDR3 DNA: TGTGCCAGCACTCCGCCGCCAGGAGGGGTGTCAAACACCATATATTTT
V gene: TRBV12-3/TRBV12-4; clone size: few; D gene: .; J gene: TRBJ1-5; CDR3 protein: CASAVAGWSGNQPQHF; CDR3 DNA: TGTGCCAGCGCTGTGGCGGGGTGGTCTGGCAATCAGCCCCAGCATTTT
V gene: TRBV5-1; clone size: few; D gene: TRBD2; J gene: TRBJ2-7; CDR3 protein: CASSGTSGGSYEQYF; CDR3 DNA: TGCGCCAGCAGCGGGACTAGCGGGGGATCATACGAGCAGTACTTC
V gene: TRBV28; clone size: .; D gene: .; J gene: TRBJ2-1; CDR3 protein: CASRGAAGSNEQFF; CDR3 DNA: TGTGCCAGCAGGGGGGCGGCAGGGTCCAATGAGCAGTTCTTC
V gene: TRBV19; clone size: .; D gene: .; J gene: TRBJ1-2; CDR3 protein: CASTPRLGTYGYTF; CDR3 DNA: TGTGCCAGTACCCCGCGGCTAGGGACCTATGGCTACACCTTC
V gene: TRBV4-1; clone size: many; D gene: TRBD2; J gene: TRBJ2-1; CDR3 protein: CASSYGLAAYNEQFF; CDR3 DNA: TGCGCCAGCAGCTACGGACTAGCGGCCTACAATGAGCAGTTCTTC
V gene: TRBV27; clone size: .; D gene: .; J gene: TRBJ1-4; CDR3 protein: CASSLSQGATNEKLFF; CDR3 DNA: TGTGCCAGCAGTTTATCACAGGGAGCAACTAATGAAAAACTGTTTTTT
V gene: TRBV27; clone size: few; D gene: TRBD1; J gene: TRBJ1-2; CDR3 protein: CASSLSGRGHNGYTF; CDR3 DNA: TGTGCCAGCAGTTTATCCGGCAGGGGGCATAATGGCTACACCTTC
V gene: TRBV20-1; clone size: .; D gene: .; J gene: TRBJ1-5; CDR3 protein: CSASHPGEEGNQPQHF; CDR3 DNA: TGCAGTGCCAGCCACCCAGGGGAAGAAGGGAATCAGCCCCAGCATTTT
V gene: TRBV5-1; clone size: .; D gene: .; J gene: TRBJ2-7; CDR3 protein: CASSSSGFNEQYF; CDR3 DNA: TGCGCCAGCAGCTCCTCAGGGTTCAACGAGCAGTACTTC